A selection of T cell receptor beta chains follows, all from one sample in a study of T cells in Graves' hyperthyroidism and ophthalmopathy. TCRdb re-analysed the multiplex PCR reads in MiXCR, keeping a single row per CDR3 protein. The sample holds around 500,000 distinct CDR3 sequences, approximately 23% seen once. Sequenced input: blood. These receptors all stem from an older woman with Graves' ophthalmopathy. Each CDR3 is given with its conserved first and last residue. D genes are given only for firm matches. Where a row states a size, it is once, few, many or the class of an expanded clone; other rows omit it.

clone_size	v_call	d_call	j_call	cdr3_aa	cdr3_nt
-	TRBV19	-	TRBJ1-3	CASRMDRISGNTIYF	TGTGCCAGTAGGATGGACAGAATCTCTGGAAACACCATATATTTT
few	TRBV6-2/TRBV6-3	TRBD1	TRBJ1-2	CASTGGDGYTF	TGTGCCAGCACAGGGGGCGATGGCTACACCTTC
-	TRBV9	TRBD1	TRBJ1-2	CASSVLGTGAGYTF	TGTGCCAGCAGCGTGCTCGGGACAGGGGCTGGCTACACCTTC
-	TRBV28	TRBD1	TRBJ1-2	CASRRTGREYGYTF	TGTGCCAGCAGGCGGACAGGGAGGGAATATGGCTACACCTTC
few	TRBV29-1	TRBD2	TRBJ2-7	CSVEDQASGRFSYEQYF	TGCAGCGTTGAAGATCAGGCTAGCGGGAGGTTTTCCTACGAGCAGTACTTC
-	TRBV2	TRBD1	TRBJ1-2	CASSWQGGLYYGYTF	TGTGCCAGCAGCTGGCAGGGGGGACTATATTATGGCTACACCTTC
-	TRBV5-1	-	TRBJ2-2	CASSQKRRAGEANGELFF	TGCGCCAGCAGCCAAAAGAGACGGGCAGGGGAAGCGAACGGGGAGCTGTTTTTT
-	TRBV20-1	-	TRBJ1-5	CSASFSRVGNQPQHF	TGCAGTGCTAGTTTTTCCAGGGTGGGCAATCAGCCCCAGCATTTT
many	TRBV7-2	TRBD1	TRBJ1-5	CASSFGTGWNQPQHF	TGTGCCAGCAGCTTCGGGACAGGGTGGAATCAGCCCCAGCATTTT
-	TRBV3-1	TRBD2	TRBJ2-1	CASSPGLEILGEQFF	TGTGCCAGCAGCCCCGGACTAGAAATACTTGGGGAGCAGTTCTTC